Below, 29 T cell receptor beta chains from the same sample are listed, as sequenced in a study of cytomegalovirus exposure and HLA in healthy donors listed by TCRdb under 2017. Library generation was performed with the immunoSEQ multiplex PCR assay. For the multiplex PCR, a mixture combining 60 forward primers for TCR Vbeta segments and 13 reverse primers for TCR Jbeta segments was used. TCRdb took over this immuneACCESS table, retaining in-frame rearrangements with V and J assigned. Such tables are incomplete; in checked studies, under half of the missing clones stem from an unresolved V gene, and the remainder is unexplained. The sample table contains around 230,000 clones; only one count was recorded for 82% of them. 6% of the sample comes from the top ten. Sequencing was performed on PBMCs. The receptor source for this set is a man aged 40-55 years in good health and CMV-seropositive.

The rearrangement links TRBV4-1 to TRBJ2-5, with TRBD1 matching over 7 bases. Germline V CDR1 and CDR2: MGHRA, YSYEKL. The length of the CDR3 is 14 residues. The trim removed 3 bases at V and 5 bases at J, leaving 6 bases unmatched. The CDR3 sequence: CASSHTTGLETQYF. The CDR3 DNA follows: TGCGCCAGCAGCCACACGACAGGGTTGGAGACCCAGTACTTC.

The genes are TRBV19 and TRBJ2-1; 9 bases line up with TRBD2. Germline-derived CDR1 and CDR2 are LNHDA and SQIVND (reference sequence). CDR3 length equals 16 residues. With 3 bases clipped from V and 3 bases from J, the junction kept 6 bases outside the gene matches. The CDR3 protein is CASSIGLALLYNEQFF. CDR3 nucleotides: TGTGCCAGTAGTATCGGACTAGCGTTGCTCTACAATGAGCAGTTCTTC. Combining the CDR3 with reference TRBV19 and TRBJ2-1 gives the whole variable domain DGGITQSPKYLFRKEGQNVTLSCEQNLNHDAMYWYRQDPGQGLRLIYYSQIVNDFQKGDIAEGYSVSREKKESFPLTVTSAQKNPTAFYLCASSIGLALLYNEQFFGPGTRLTVL.

This clone was counted a few times. The sample carries other DNA sequences with the same CDR3. The V call is TRBV7-9, the J call TRBJ1-1, with D hard to call. Germline CDR1 reads SEHNR; CDR2 reads FQNEAQ (reference sequence). This CDR3 comprises 12 residues. V lost 3 bases and J lost 0, with 2 bases in between. CDR3 nucleotides: TGTGCCAGCAGCTTCATGAACACTGAAGCTTTCTTT. Translating it yields CASSFMNTEAFF.

The V gene is TRBV11-3, the J gene TRBJ1-1; D is unresolved. Trimming shortened V by 3 bases and J by 3 bases, and 11 bases separated the two germline ends. Germline V lookup: CDR1 SGHNT, CDR2 YENEEA. The CDR3 covers 14 residues. Written as DNA, the CDR3 is TGTGCCAGCAGCTTTCCCGGGTTATACACTGAAGCTTTCTTT. It specifies CASSFPGLYTEAFF.

The chain recombines TRBV7-3 with TRBJ2-3; D perhaps matches TRBD1 (6 bases). From germline, CDR1 is SGHTA and CDR2 FQGTGA. Trimming pared 3 bases from V and 2 bases from J, leaving 15 bases between. This CDR3 has 16 amino acids. In nucleotides, the CDR3 is TGTGCCAGCAGCTTCCAGGGGCGAACGGACACAGATACGCAGTATTTT. It codes for CASSFQGRTDTDTQYF.

The chain combines TRBV6-6 with TRBJ1-5; a weak D match, TRBD1 (5 bases). V dropped 8 bases and J dropped 0 bases, with 17 bases sitting between them. The CDR3 is 16 residues long. Germline V CDR1 and CDR2: MNHNY, SVGAGI (reference sequence). The CDR3 DNA follows: TGTGCCAGCCACCCCGGGGGAAGGAATAGCAATCAGCCCCAGCATTTT. Translation: CASHPGGRNSNQPQHF.

The gene calls are TRBV5-4 and TRBJ2-1, with 11 bases aligning to TRBD1. V trimming: 9 bases; J trimming: 7 bases; junction bases outside the gene matches: 6. The germline gives CDR1 SGHNT, CDR2 YYREEE (reference sequence). The length of the CDR3 is 13 residues. In DNA form, the CDR3 reads TGTGCCATCGGGACAGGGGGTAAGAATGAGCAGTTCTTC. Its translation: CAIGTGGKNEQFF.

V gene TRBV5-4 combines with J gene TRBJ2-4; TRBD1 agrees at 9 bases. The germline CDR1 and CDR2 sequences are SGHNT and YYREEE (reference sequence). The ends lost 0 bases at V and 7 bases at J; junction bases unmatched: 5. CDR3 length: 15 amino acids. CDR3: CASSLALGTGNIQYF. The CDR3 bases are TGTGCCAGCAGCTTGGCCCTCGGGACAGGGAACATTCAGTACTTC.

The chain joins TRBV7-3 to TRBJ2-1, with 13 bases lining up with TRBD2. Germline V gene data show CDR1 as SGHTA and CDR2 as FQGTGA. The CDR3 runs to 15 residues. V trimming: 5 bases; J trimming: 5 bases; junction bases outside the gene matches: 3. CDR3 sequence reads: CASSILAGGHNEQFF. CDR3 sequence (DNA): TGTGCCAGCAGCATACTAGCGGGAGGGCACAATGAGCAGTTCTTC.

In this sample, this clone turned up once. The CDR3, as DNA: TGTGCCAGCAGCCCTGGCTCCAATCAGCCCCAGCATTTT. This encodes CASSPGSNQPQHF. This chain connects TRBV28 to TRBJ1-5; D call uncertain. The CDR3 is made up of 13 amino acids. Trimming took 6 bases from V and 3 from J, leaving 9 bases between them. Germline V CDR1 and CDR2: MDHEN, SYDVKM.

The chain employs TRBV6-5 and TRBJ1-1; TRBD1 matches at 8 bases. This CDR3 has 13 residues. V shed 10 bases, J shed 4 bases, and the junction held 8 bases outside the gene matches. Looked up from germline, CDR1 is MNHEY and CDR2 is SVGAGI. The CDR3 protein is CATADRVGTEAFF. The DNA of the CDR3 is TGTGCCACCGCGGACAGGGTGGGCACTGAAGCTTTCTTT.

CDR3 in DNA: TGTGCCAGCAGCTTAGCGGCGGGACAGGGGGCGCATGAGCAGTACTTC. It translates to CASSLAAGQGAHEQYF. The chain links TRBV7-9 to TRBJ2-7; 12 bases are a match to TRBD1. Germline assignment: CDR1 SEHNR and CDR2 FQNEAQ (reference sequence). This CDR3 comprises 16 residues. V lost 0 bases and J lost 7; bases outside the gene matches: 7.

This clone was counted a single time. The chain uses TRBV5-5 and TRBJ2-7; TRBD1 agrees at 7 bases. The V and J ends lost 5 bases and 4 bases, in that order; junction bases with no gene match: 12. The CDR3 runs 15 residues. Germline assignment: CDR1 SGHKS and CDR2 YYEKEE (reference sequence). CDR3 bases: TGTGCCAGCAGTTCCTGGGGCAGGGGGATTTACGAGCAGTACTTC. This translates into CASSSWGRGIYEQYF.

The chain carries TRBV7-9 and TRBJ1-1, with D possibly TRBD1 on 5 matching bases. V lost 3 bases and J lost 1, with 6 bases in between. Looked up from germline, CDR1 is SEHNR and CDR2 is FQNEAQ (reference sequence). CDR3 length equals 13 residues. The CDR3 sequence is CASSFGGNTEAFF. CDR3 sequence (DNA): TGTGCCAGCAGCTTCGGGGGGAACACTGAAGCTTTCTTT.

The chain uses TRBV6-1 and TRBJ2-5; tentative D call: TRBD2 (6 bases). Gene TRBJ2-7 matches the end of the DNA better, so the J call may be wrong. The germline V gene has CDR1 MNHNS and CDR2 SASEGT. The CDR3 is 11 residues long. The CDR3 bases are TGTGCCAGCGCGGGGTCCTACGAGCAGTACTTC. This encodes CASAGSYEQYF.

The genes are TRBV30 and TRBJ1-1; 10 bases are shared with TRBD1. CDR1 GTSNPN and CDR2 SVGIG come from the germline V gene (reference sequence). Trimming took 5 bases from V and 4 from J; bases not matched to a gene: 4. The CDR3 is 13 amino acids. The CDR3, as DNA: TGTGCCTGGGACAGGGGGCTTGGCACTGAAGCTTTCTTT. Protein product: CAWDRGLGTEAFF.

This chain joins TRBV16 and TRBJ2-1; 11 bases match TRBD1. Germline CDR1 and CDR2: KGHSY and FQNENV. V lost 7 bases and J lost 9; bases outside the gene matches: 5. CDR3 length equals 13 residues. CDR3 nucleotides: TGTGCCAGCATCCGGGACAGGGGGGTTGAGCAGTTCTTC. Its translation is CASIRDRGVEQFF. Variable domain in full (rest from reference TRBV16 and TRBJ2-1): GEEVAQTPKHLVRGEGQKAKLYCAPIKGHSYVFWYQQVLKNEFKFLISFQNENVFDETGMPKERFSAKCLPNSPCSLEIQATKLEDSAVYFCASIRDRGVEQFFGPGTRLTVL.

The rearrangement links TRBV18 to TRBJ1-1; D not resolved. Germline V gives CDR1 KGHSH, CDR2 LQKENI. Trimming removed 2 bases from V and 3 bases from J, with 10 bases in between. The CDR3 extends over 14 amino acids. The CDR3, as DNA: TGTGCCAGCTCACCAATCGGAGGCGACACTGAAGCTTTCTTT. Protein product: CASSPIGGDTEAFF.

J is TRBJ2-7 and V is TRBV5-6; TRBD2 matches 9 bases. V was clipped by 0 bases and J by 0 bases; unmatched bases: 1. CDR1 SGHDT and CDR2 YYEEEE come from the germline V gene. The CDR3 is 15 amino acids. The CDR3 spells CASSLVSGGSYEQYF. The CDR3 DNA reads TGTGCCAGCAGCTTGGTTAGCGGGGGCTCCTACGAGCAGTACTTC. Full variable domain (outside the CDR3, taken from reference TRBV5-6 and TRBJ2-7): DAGVTQSPTHLIKTRGQQVTLRCSPKSGHDTVSWYQQALGQGPQFIFQYYEEEERQRGNFPDRFSGHQFPNYSSELNVNALLLGDSALYLCASSLVSGGSYEQYFGPGTRLTVT.

The genes are TRBV19 and TRBJ2-1, with 10 nucleotides matching TRBD2. The CDR3 is made up of 15 amino acids. Germline V gene lookup returns CDR1 LNHDA and CDR2 SQIVND (reference sequence). V trimming: 7 bases; J trimming: 7 bases; junction bases outside the gene matches: 10. DNA for the CDR3: TGTGCCAGTATCAAGCGGGAGGGCCTCAAGAATGAGCAGTTCTTC. Protein product: CASIKREGLKNEQFF.

There are a few counts of this clone. V and J are TRBV7-9 and TRBJ2-2; the match to TRBD2 covers 11 bases. V was pared by 5 bases and J by 5 bases, with 16 bases of the junction left unmatched. The CDR3 runs 19 residues. CDR1 is SEHNR, CDR2 FQNEAQ, per germline (reference sequence). For the CDR3, the DNA is TGTGCCAGCAGCGGATTCAAGGGGCTAGCGGGAGGAGATACCGGGGAGCTGTTTTTT. As protein: CASSGFKGLAGGDTGELFF.

The rearrangement uses TRBV4-1 and TRBJ2-7, with 10 bases matching TRBD2. V shed 1 base and J 2 bases; nucleotides not matched to a gene: 5. This CDR3 is built from 16 residues. In germline, CDR1 is MGHRA, CDR2 YSYEKL. This CDR3 reads CASSQALAGAPYEQYF. The CDR3 bases are TGCGCCAGCAGCCAAGCTCTAGCGGGGGCCCCCTACGAGCAGTACTTC.

The chain couples TRBV4-2 to TRBJ2-3; D unresolved. Germline values: CDR1 LGHNA, CDR2 YNFKEQ. V gave up 4 bases and J gave up 6 bases, with 14 bases separating them. The CDR3 spans 14 residues. The CDR3 loop is CASSPTTQPDTQYF. CDR3 DNA: TGTGCCAGCAGCCCTACTACCCAGCCCGATACGCAGTATTTT.

This chain joins TRBV27 and TRBJ2-5; 11 bases agree with TRBD2. V lost 4 bases to trimming and J lost 5 bases; unmatched junction nucleotides: 6. The CDR3 length is 15 residues. Germline CDR1 reads MNHEY; CDR2 reads SMNVEV (reference sequence). The DNA for the CDR3 is TGTGCCAGCAGTTCCCAGGGACTAGCGGTGGAGACCCAGTACTTC. It codes for CASSSQGLAVETQYF.

The V gene is TRBV2, the J gene TRBJ2-7; TRBD1 agrees at 10 bases. Trimming took 4 bases from V and 5 from J; bases not matched to a gene: 2. Germline loops: CDR1 SNHLY, CDR2 FYNNEI. The CDR3 spans 13 residues. CDR3 sequence: CASSADRGDEQYV. CDR3 DNA: TGTGCCAGCAGTGCGGACAGGGGGGACGAGCAGTACGTC.

This clone was picked up one time. V gene TRBV11-3 combines with J gene TRBJ1-2; D gene uncertain. Germline V gene lookup returns CDR1 SGHNT and CDR2 YENEEA. CDR3 length equals 13 residues. With 1 base removed from V and 4 bases from J, the gap between germline ends came to 7 bases. The CDR3: CASSLGQFYGYTF. The CDR3, as DNA: TGTGCCAGCAGCTTAGGCCAGTTCTATGGCTACACCTTC.

The rearrangement uses TRBV27 and TRBJ2-1, with 11 bases aligning to TRBD2. Losses at the gene ends were 7 bases for V and 8 bases for J; bases not matched to a gene: 10. CDR3 length: 15 amino acids. CDR1 MNHEY and CDR2 SMNVEV come from the germline V gene (reference sequence). The CDR3 DNA reads TGTGCCAGCAACCAACTAGCGGGAGTACCCGATGAGCAGTTCTTC. Amino acids: CASNQLAGVPDEQFF.

This clone was recorded once. The rearrangement links TRBV10-1 to TRBJ2-1, with 9 nucleotides matching TRBD2. J lost 6 bases, V lost 3 bases, and 3 bases had no gene match. The CDR3 is 14 residues long. Looked up from germline, CDR1 is WNHNN and CDR2 is SYGVQD (reference sequence). In DNA form, the CDR3 reads TGCGCCAGCAGTGATAGCGGGAGATCCAATGAGCAGTTCTTC. It yields the protein CASSDSGRSNEQFF.

The chain combines TRBV11-2 with TRBJ2-7; D not resolved. CDR3 length: 16 amino acids. Trimming shortened V by 4 bases and J by 5 bases, and 21 bases separated the two germline ends. Germline values: CDR1 SGHAT, CDR2 FQNNGV. The CDR3 loop reads CASSSPTGELRHEQYV. DNA of the CDR3: TGTGCCAGCAGCTCCCCGACCGGAGAGCTCCGCCACGAGCAGTACGTC.